This T cell receptor (beta chain) stems from a study of human T cells and chemical hapten exposure (dated by TCRdb to the early 2020s). A note on the overall study: Libraries were pooled for sequencing, and variation in per-sample TCR yields was attributed mainly to small differences in library volumes within the pool. In alopecia patients, the study followed how the peripheral blood TCR repertoire changed in vivo over primary and secondary sensitization to diphenylcyclopropenone (DPC), a hapten.

Trimming costs V 2 bases and J 1 base, and their ends lie 7 bases apart. The CDR3, from cysteine to phenylalanine, totals 14 residues. Just the 42-base CDR3 DNA is kept, in frame starting at base 1. Per the germline V gene, MRHNA is the CDR1 and SNTAGT is the CDR2. This clonotype showed up just a few times. The specificity of this receptor is unknown. No per-base quality is available; no much larger clone lies one base away. During library preparation, unique molecular identifiers were attached to individual cDNA molecules so that TCRs could be counted in a quantitative, reproducible way. Both TCR alpha and TCR beta chains were sequenced from each blood RNA sample. The paper's data handling went like this. A median of roughly 99,000 TCRs per sample was observed, with a range of 23,224 to 690,600. The Decombinator software suite was used to annotate the V, J and CDR3 of the TCR reads. For the PS versus PT1 abundance plots, all samples were subsampled to the same number of TCRs (28,000). TCRs were defined as expanded if absent before sensitization and observed at least eight times at the 2-week time point. The raw public data were reprocessed by TCRdb itself: fastp quality trimming at Q25, MiXCR clonotype calling, in-frame beta chains only. Here each entry gathers all rows of one CDR3 protein and keeps the most common genes and DNA. The V and J calls shown here were made by TCRdb, not taken from the authors' results. The sample profile shows 95,000 to 150,000 distinct CDR3 sequences; around 8.5% of them were found once. Of the sample, 1.4% is held by the ten largest clones.

Total RNA was isolated from unfractionated whole blood collected in Tempus Blood RNA tubes. Roughly 5 healthy volunteers were used as TCR sequencing controls and were bled at day 0, 2 weeks and 6 weeks. Results and caveats for the whole study, not just this receptor: No change with DPC sensitization was found in the number of TCRs above 1 in 1000 frequency, and no evidence of global repertoire structure alterations was found. After repeated subsampling, the strength of the expansion versus patch-test correlation and the threshold at which it became significant changed.

Sample: whole blood. The sequence derives from a human donor in good health. Some clones in this sample may be carry-over from other donors' samples. Donor details come from another sample of the same person, matched by shared clones. Here the chain combines TRBV6-4 and TRBJ2-3; too little of a D gene remains to name it. The DNA is as follows: TGTGCCAGCAGTGACGAGGCAGGCACAGATACGCAGTATTTT. Its translation is CASSDEAGTDTQYF.